The T cell receptor (beta chain) described here comes from a study of control samples from healthy donors and cancer patients. The table came from immunoSEQ multiplex PCR; TCRdb's copy has only in-frame clones and leaves some out. The repertoire holds about 180,000 clones, with more than 80% as singletons. The clonotype originates from a man younger than 40 in good health. Sequenced material: blood.

Here the CDR3 DNA reads TGTGCCAGCAGCGTAGGAGGAGCCGATACGCAGTATTTT. Its translation: CASSVGGADTQYF. The chain combines TRBV9 with TRBJ2-3; D is undetermined. CDR1 SGDLS and CDR2 YYNGEE come from the germline V gene. Deletions cut 0 bases from V and 6 bases from J, with 8 bases between. The CDR3 loop spans 13 amino acids.